This T cell receptor (beta chain) was observed in a study of early T cells in non-severe SARS-CoV-2 infection. Whole-study context: Investigators sequenced bulk RNA drawn from unsorted whole blood, and chains remained unpaired. General study results and limits: Private and CD4 specificities were missed by VDJdb matching, which favored anti-spike CD8 responses.

A few counts support this clonotype. Its cognate antigen is unknown. Individual cDNA molecules each received unique molecular identifiers attached to them. TCRdb fed the 5' RACE reads into MiXCR, producing one record per CDR3 protein. The sample holds tens of thousands of distinct CDR3 sequences, approximately 11% seen once. Sample: whole blood. The clonotype was recovered from an adult who was a healthcare worker with PCR-confirmed SARS-CoV-2 infection or an uninfected control (not recorded which).

In nucleotides, the CDR3 is TGTGCCACCAGTCCGCTAGCGGGGGCCGCGAGGGGTACAAATGAGCAGTTCTTC. Its translation: CATSPLAGAARGTNEQFF. This rearrangement joins TRBV24-1 to TRBJ2-1; TRBD2 agrees at 10 bases. CDR3 length equals 18 residues. The V gene end was trimmed by 6 bases and the J gene end by 7 bases; junction bases not matched to a gene: 17. Germline lookup yields CDR1 KGHDR and CDR2 SFDVKD.